The rows below give T cell receptor beta chains drawn from one sample of a study of regulatory T cells in long-lasting Graves disease. TCRdb reanalysed the multiplex PCR reads using MiXCR and keeps one entry per CDR3 protein. This table holds 300,000 to 400,000 distinct CDR3 sequences, 15% to 17% found once. This material consisted of peripheral blood mononuclear cells (PBMCs), taken at new diagnosis, from a patient treated with antithyroid drugs. These receptors all come from a female donor with Graves disease. The CDR3 runs from the conserved cysteine through the conserved F or W. Fields, in order: D gene, clone size, J gene, V gene, CDR3 protein, CDR3 DNA. The D gene is left open where the match is weak. A row's size may be missing; if present it is once, few, many or a size class.

d_call: TRBD1; clone_size: few; j_call: TRBJ1-2; v_call: TRBV30; cdr3_aa: CACERDRGSYGYTF; cdr3_nt: TGTGCCTGCGAACGGGACAGGGGGTCCTATGGCTACACCTTC
d_call: NA; clone_size: many; j_call: TRBJ2-7; v_call: TRBV29-1; cdr3_aa: CSVGLVGVYEQYF; cdr3_nt: TGCAGCGTTGGTTTGGTGGGGGTCTACGAGCAGTACTTC
d_call: TRBD1; clone_size: many; j_call: TRBJ2-3; v_call: TRBV30; cdr3_aa: CAWTLGTASTDTQYF; cdr3_nt: TGTGCCTGGACTCTGGGGACAGCAAGCACAGATACGCAGTATTTT
d_call: NA; clone_size: many; j_call: TRBJ1-4; v_call: TRBV10-3; cdr3_aa: CAISESGQSEKLFF; cdr3_nt: TGTGCCATCAGTGAGTCGGGCCAGTCCGAAAAACTGTTTTTT
d_call: NA; clone_size: many; j_call: TRBJ2-7; v_call: TRBV11-2; cdr3_aa: CASSFPRGKVYEQYF; cdr3_nt: TGTGCCAGCAGCTTTCCCAGGGGCAAAGTGTACGAGCAGTACTTC
d_call: NA; clone_size: few; j_call: TRBJ2-1; v_call: TRBV7-2; cdr3_aa: CASSLGTALYEQFF; cdr3_nt: TGTGCCAGCAGCTTAGGAACAGCCCTCTATGAGCAGTTCTTC
d_call: NA; clone_size: many; j_call: TRBJ2-3; v_call: TRBV5-5; cdr3_aa: CASSLEGITDTQYF; cdr3_nt: TGTGCCAGCAGCTTGGAGGGGATCACAGATACGCAGTATTTT
d_call: NA; clone_size: many; j_call: TRBJ2-6; v_call: TRBV7-3; cdr3_aa: CASSLMVGANVLTF; cdr3_nt: TGTGCCAGCAGCTTAATGGTTGGGGCCAACGTCCTGACTTTC
d_call: NA; clone_size: many; j_call: TRBJ1-5; v_call: TRBV2; cdr3_aa: CASSASRTDYNQPQHF; cdr3_nt: TGTGCCAGCAGTGCCTCGAGGACAGACTACAATCAGCCCCAGCATTTT
d_call: TRBD1; clone_size: NA; j_call: TRBJ2-7; v_call: TRBV20-1; cdr3_aa: CSARDTGTDSYEQYF; cdr3_nt: TGCAGTGCTAGAGATACCGGGACAGACTCCTACGAGCAGTACTTC